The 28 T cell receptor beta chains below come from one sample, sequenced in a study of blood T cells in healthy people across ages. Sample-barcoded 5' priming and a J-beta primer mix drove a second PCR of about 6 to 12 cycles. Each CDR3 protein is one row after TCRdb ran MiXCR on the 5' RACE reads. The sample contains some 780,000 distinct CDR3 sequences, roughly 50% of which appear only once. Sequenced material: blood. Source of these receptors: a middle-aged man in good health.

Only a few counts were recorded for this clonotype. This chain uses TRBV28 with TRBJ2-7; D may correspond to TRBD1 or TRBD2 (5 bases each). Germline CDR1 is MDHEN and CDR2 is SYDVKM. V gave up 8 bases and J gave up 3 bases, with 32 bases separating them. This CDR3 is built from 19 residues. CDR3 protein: CASPHLSDSRGGVIYEQYF. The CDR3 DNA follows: TGTGCCAGCCCCCACCTCAGCGACAGCCGGGGTGGGGTGATCTACGAGCAGTACTTC.

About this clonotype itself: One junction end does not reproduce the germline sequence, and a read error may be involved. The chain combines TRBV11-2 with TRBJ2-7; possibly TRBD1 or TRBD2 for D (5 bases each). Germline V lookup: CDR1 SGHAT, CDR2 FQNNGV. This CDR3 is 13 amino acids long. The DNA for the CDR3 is TGTGTCAGCAGCTTAGAACGGGGCAATGAGCAGTACTTC. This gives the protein CVSSLERGNEQYF.

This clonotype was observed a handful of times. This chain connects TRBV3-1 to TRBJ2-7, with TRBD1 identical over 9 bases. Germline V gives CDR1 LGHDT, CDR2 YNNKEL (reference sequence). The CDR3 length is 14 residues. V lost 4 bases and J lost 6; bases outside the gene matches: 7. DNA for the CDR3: TGTGCCAGCAGCCCCGGGACAGGGATCGGCGAGCAGTACTTC. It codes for CASSPGTGIGEQYF.

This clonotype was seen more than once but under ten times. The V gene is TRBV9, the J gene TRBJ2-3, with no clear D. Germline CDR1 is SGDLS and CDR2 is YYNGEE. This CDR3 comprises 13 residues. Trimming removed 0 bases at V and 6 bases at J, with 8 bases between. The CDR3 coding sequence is TGTGCCAGCAGCGTAGTAGCTGCGGATACGCAGTATTTT. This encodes CASSVVAADTQYF.

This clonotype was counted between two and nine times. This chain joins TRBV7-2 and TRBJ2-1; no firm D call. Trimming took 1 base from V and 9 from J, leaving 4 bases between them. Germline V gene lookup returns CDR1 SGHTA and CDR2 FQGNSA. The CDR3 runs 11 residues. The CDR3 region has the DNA TGTGCCAGCAGCTTAGGGGTTGAGCAGTTCTTC. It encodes CASSLGVEQFF.

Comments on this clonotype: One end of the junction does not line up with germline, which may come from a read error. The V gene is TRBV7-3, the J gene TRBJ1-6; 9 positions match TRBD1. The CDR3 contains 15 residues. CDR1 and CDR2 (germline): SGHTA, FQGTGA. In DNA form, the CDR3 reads TGTGCCAGCAGCCTGGGGACAGGGCCCAATTCGCCCCTCCACTTT. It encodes CASSLGTGPNSPLHF.

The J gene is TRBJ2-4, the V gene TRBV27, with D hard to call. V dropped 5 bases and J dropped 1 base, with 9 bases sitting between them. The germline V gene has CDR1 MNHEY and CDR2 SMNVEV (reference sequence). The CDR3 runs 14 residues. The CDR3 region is CASSPGSAKNIQYF. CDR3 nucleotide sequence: TGTGCCAGCAGTCCCGGGTCGGCCAAAAACATTCAGTACTTC.

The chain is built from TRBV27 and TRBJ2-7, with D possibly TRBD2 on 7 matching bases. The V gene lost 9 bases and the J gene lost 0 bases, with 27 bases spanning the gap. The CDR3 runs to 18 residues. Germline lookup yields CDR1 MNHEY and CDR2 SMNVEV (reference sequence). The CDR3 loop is CASPLGYVGGLISYEQYF. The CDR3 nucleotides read TGTGCCAGTCCTCTAGGCTATGTGGGGGGGCTGATCTCCTACGAGCAGTACTTC.

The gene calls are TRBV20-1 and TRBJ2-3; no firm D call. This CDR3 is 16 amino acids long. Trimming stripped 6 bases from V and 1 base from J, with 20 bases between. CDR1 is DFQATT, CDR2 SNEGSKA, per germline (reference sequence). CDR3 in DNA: TGCAGTGCCAGACAACGGTCAATCGCAGGCACAGATACGCAGTATTTT. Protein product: CSARQRSIAGTDTQYF.

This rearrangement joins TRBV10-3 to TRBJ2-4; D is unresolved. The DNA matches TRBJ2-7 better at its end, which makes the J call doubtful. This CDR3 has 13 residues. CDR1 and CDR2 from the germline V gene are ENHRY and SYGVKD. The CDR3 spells CAIGRVDTYEQYF. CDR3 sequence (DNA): TGTGCCATCGGTAGGGTCGATACCTACGAGCAGTACTTC.

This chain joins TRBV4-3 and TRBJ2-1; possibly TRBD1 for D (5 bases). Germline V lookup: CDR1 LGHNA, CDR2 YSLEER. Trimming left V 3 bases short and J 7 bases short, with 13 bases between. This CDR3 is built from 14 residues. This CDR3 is CASSQLMGRNEQFF. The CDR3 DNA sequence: TGCGCCAGCAGCCAGTTAATGGGGCGGAATGAGCAGTTCTTC.

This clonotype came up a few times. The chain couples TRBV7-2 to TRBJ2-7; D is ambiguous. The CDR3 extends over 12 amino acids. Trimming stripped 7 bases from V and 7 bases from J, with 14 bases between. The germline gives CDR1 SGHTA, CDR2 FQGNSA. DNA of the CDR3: TGTGCCAGCACCGATATGGAGTATGAGCAGTACTTC. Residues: CASTDMEYEQYF.

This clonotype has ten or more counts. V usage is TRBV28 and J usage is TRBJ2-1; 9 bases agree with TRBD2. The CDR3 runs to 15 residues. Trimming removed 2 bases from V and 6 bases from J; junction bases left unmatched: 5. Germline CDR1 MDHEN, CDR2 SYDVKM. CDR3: CASSLAGGDVNEQFF. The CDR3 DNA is TGTGCCAGCAGTTTAGCGGGAGGGGACGTCAATGAGCAGTTCTTC. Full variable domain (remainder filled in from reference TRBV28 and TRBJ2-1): DVKVTQSSRYLVKRTGEKVFLECVQDMDHENMFWYRQDPGLGLRLIYFSYDVKMKEKGDIPEGYSVSREKKERFSLILESASTNQTSMYLCASSLAGGDVNEQFFGPGTRLTVL.

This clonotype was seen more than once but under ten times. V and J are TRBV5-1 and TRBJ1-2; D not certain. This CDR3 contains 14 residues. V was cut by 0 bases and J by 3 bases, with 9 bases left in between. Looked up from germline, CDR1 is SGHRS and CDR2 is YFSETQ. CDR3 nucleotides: TGCGCCAGCAGCTTGGAGGCAGGCGACTATGGCTACACCTTC. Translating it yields CASSLEAGDYGYTF.

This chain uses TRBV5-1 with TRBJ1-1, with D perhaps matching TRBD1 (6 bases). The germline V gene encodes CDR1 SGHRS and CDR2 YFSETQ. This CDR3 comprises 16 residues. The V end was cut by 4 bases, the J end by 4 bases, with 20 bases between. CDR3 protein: CASSLGWGAQSTEAFF. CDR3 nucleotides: TGCGCCAGCAGCCTGGGATGGGGGGCGCAGAGCACTGAAGCTTTCTTT.

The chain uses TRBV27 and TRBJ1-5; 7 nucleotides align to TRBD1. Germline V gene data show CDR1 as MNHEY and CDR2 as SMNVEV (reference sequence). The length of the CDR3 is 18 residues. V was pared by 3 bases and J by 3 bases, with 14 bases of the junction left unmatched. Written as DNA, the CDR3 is TGTGCCAGCAGTTTTACAGGGGTCGGACTTTATAACAATCAGCCCCAGCATTTT. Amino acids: CASSFTGVGLYNNQPQHF.

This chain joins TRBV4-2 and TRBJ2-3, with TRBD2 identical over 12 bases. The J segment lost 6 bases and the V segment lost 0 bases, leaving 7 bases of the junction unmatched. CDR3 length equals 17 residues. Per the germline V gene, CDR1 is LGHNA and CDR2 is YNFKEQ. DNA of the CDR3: TGTGCCAGCAGCCAAGACTATAGGACTAGCGGGACCGATACGCAGTATTTT. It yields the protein CASSQDYRTSGTDTQYF.

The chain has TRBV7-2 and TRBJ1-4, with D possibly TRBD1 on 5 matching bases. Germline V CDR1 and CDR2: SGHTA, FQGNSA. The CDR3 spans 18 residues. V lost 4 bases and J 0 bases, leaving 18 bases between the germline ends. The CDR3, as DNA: TGTGCCAGCAGCTCAGAGGGACGTAACGTGGCAACTAATGAAAAACTGTTTTTT. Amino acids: CASSSEGRNVATNEKLFF.

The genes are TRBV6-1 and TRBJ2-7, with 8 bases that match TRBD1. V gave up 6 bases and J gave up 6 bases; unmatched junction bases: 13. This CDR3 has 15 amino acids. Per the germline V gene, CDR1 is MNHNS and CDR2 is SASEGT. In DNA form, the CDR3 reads TGTGCCAGCAGCCAAAGGGCGGGACAGGTTATCGAGCAGTACTTC. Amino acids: CASSQRAGQVIEQYF.

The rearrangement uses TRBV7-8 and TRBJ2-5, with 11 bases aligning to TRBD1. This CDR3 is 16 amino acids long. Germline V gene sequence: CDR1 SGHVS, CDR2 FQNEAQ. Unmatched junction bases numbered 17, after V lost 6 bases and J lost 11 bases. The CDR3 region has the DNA TGTGCCAGCAGAACACGGTCCGGGACAGGGGGTTATGAGCAGTACTTC. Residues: CASRTRSGTGGYEQYF.

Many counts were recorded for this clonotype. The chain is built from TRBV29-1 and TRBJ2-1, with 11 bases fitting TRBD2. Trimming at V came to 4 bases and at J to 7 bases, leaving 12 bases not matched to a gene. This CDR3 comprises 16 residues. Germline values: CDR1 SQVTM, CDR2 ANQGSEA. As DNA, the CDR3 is TGCAGCGTTGCCCCTCTAGCGGGGGGTATTTTAAATGAGCAGTTCTTC. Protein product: CSVAPLAGGILNEQFF.

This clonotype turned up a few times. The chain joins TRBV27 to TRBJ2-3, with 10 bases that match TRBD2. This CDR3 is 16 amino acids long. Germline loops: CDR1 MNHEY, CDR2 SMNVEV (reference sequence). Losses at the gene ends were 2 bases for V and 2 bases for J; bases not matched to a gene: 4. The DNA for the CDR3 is TGTGCCAGCAGTTTAGGCCTAGCGGGGGTCACAGATACGCAGTATTTT. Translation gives CASSLGLAGVTDTQYF.

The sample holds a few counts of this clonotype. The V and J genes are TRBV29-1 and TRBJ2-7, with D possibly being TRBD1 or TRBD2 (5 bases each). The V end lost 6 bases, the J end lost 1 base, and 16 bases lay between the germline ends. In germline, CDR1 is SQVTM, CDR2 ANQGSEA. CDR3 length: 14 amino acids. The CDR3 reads CSVRPQGASYEQYF. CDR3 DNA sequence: TGCAGCGTGAGGCCCCAGGGAGCGTCCTACGAGCAGTACTTC.

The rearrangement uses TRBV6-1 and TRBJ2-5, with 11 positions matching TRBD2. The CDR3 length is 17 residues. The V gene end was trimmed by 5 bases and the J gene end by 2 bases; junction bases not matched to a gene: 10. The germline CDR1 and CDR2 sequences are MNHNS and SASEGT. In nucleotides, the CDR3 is TGTGCCAGCAGTACGACTAGCGGGGTTCGTAGACAAGAGACCCAGTACTTC. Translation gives CASSTTSGVRRQETQYF.

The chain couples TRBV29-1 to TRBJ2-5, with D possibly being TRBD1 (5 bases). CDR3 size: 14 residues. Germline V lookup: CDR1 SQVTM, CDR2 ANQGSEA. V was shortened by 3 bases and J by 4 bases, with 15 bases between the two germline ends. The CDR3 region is CSVDQGTEGETQYF. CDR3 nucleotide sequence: TGCAGCGTTGACCAGGGCACAGAAGGAGAGACCCAGTACTTC.

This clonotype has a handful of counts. In nucleotides, the CDR3 is TGCGCCAGCAGCTTGGGGAAAATCTACGAGCAGTACTTC. Its protein is CASSLGKIYEQYF. The chain links TRBV5-1 to TRBJ2-7, with D uncertain. Germline CDR1 is SGHRS and CDR2 is YFSETQ. Trimming shortened V by 0 bases and J by 3 bases, and 7 bases separated the two germline ends. CDR3 length: 13 amino acids. Full variable domain (missing parts from reference TRBV5-1 and TRBJ2-7): KAGVTQTPRYLIKTRGQQVTLSCSPISGHRSVSWYQQTPGQGLQFLFEYFSETQRNKGNFPGRFSGRQFSNSRSEMNVSTLELGDSALYLCASSLGKIYEQYFGPGTRLTVT.

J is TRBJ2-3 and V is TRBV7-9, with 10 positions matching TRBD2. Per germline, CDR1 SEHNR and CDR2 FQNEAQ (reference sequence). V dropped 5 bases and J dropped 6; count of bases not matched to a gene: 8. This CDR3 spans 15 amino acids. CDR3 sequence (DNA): TGTGCCAGCAGCCCGAGCGGGGGGGCCATGGATACGCAGTATTTT. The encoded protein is CASSPSGGAMDTQYF.

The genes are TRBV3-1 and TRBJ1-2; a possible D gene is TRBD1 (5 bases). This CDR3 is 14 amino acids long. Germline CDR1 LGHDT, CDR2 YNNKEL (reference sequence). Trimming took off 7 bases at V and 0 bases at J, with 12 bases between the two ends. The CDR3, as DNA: TGTGCCAGCAACCCCGGGGGAGCTAACTATGGCTACACCTTC. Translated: CASNPGGANYGYTF.